Listed below are T cell receptor beta chains from one sample, sequenced in a study of cytomegalovirus exposure and HLA in healthy donors. Data came from immunoSEQ multiplex PCR; TCRdb stores just in-frame clones and leaves some out. The repertoire has approximately 90,000 clones, roughly 74% of them found once; the top ten carry 2% to 2.5%. The material sequenced was PBMCs. Receptors were obtained from a man aged 35 to 55 in good health and CMV-seronegative. Each CDR3 is given with its conserved first and last residue. The D gene is left open where the match is weak. Not all rows give a size; the values are once, few, many and, for expanded clones, a class.

NA	TRBV5-8	TRBD1	TRBJ1-1	CASSPRTGGSFF	TGTGCCAGCAGCCCAAGGACAGGGGGATCTTTCTTT
few	TRBV19	NA	TRBJ2-7	CASSIGDRDNYEQYF	TGTGCCAGTAGTATAGGAGACAGAGACAACTACGAGCAGTACTTC
NA	TRBV4-1	NA	TRBJ1-5	CASSQERGNNQPQHF	TGCGCCAGCAGCCAAGAGAGAGGGAACAATCAGCCCCAGCATTTT
NA	TRBV2	NA	TRBJ1-5	CASSESGNAWQPQHF	TGTGCCAGCAGTGAATCGGGGAACGCTTGGCAGCCCCAGCATTTT
few	TRBV7-2	TRBD1	TRBJ1-1	CASSQGGLRDRGGYTEAFF	TGTGCCAGCAGTCAAGGGGGGTTAAGGGACAGGGGAGGATACACTGAAGCTTTCTTT
NA	TRBV29-1	TRBD1	TRBJ2-1	CSVGTGGYNEQFF	TGCAGCGTAGGGACAGGGGGCTACAATGAGCAGTTCTTC
NA	TRBV29-1	TRBD1	TRBJ2-7	CSGVVGTGGASSYEQYF	TGCAGTGGGGTGGTGGGGACAGGGGGCGCAAGCTCCTACGAGCAGTACTTC
many	TRBV10-3	TRBD2	TRBJ2-7	CAISGMERLAVYEQYF	TGTGCCATCAGTGGGATGGAAAGACTAGCGGTCTACGAGCAGTACTTC
NA	TRBV7-9	NA	TRBJ2-2	CASSLEGTGELFF	TGTGCCAGCAGCTTAGAGGGGACCGGGGAGCTGTTTTTT
NA	TRBV19	NA	TRBJ1-1	CASGPDLNTEAFF	TGTGCCAGTGGTCCAGATTTGAACACTGAAGCTTTCTTT
NA	TRBV2	NA	TRBJ2-4	CASRPGGSRDIQYF	TGTGCCAGCAGGCCAGGGGGGTCGCGGGACATTCAGTACTTC
few	TRBV5-1	NA	TRBJ1-1	CASSRNRNTEAFF	TGCGCCAGCAGCCGAAACAGGAACACTGAAGCTTTCTTT
NA	TRBV19	TRBD1	TRBJ1-1	CASSQDRDTEAFF	TGTGCCAGTAGTCAAGACAGGGACACTGAAGCTTTCTTT
NA	TRBV5-1	NA	TRBJ2-7	CASSLVSGGTYEQYF	TGCGCCAGCAGCTTGGTGTCAGGAGGAACCTACGAGCAGTACTTC
NA	TRBV19	NA	TRBJ1-2	CASSMRGIYGYTF	TGTGCCAGTAGTATGAGGGGGATCTATGGCTACACCTTC
NA	TRBV13	NA	TRBJ2-7	CASSWRGGSSYEQYF	TGTGCCAGCAGCTGGAGGGGGGGGAGCTCCTACGAGCAGTACTTC
NA	TRBV5-4	NA	TRBJ2-7	CASSFPGPIYEQYF	TGTGCCAGCAGCTTTCCAGGGCCCATCTACGAGCAGTACTTC
NA	TRBV6-1	TRBD1	TRBJ2-1	CASSEELGGFNEQFF	TGTGCCAGCAGTGAAGAGTTAGGGGGCTTCAATGAGCAGTTCTTC
NA	TRBV7-9	TRBD2	TRBJ2-1	CASSRLALYNEQFF	TGTGCCAGCAGCCGACTAGCGCTCTACAATGAGCAGTTCTTC
NA	TRBV7-9	NA	TRBJ1-2	CASSRVQGTLNYGYTF	TGTGCCAGCAGCCGAGTACAGGGAACCCTTAACTATGGCTACACCTTC
NA	TRBV11-3	TRBD1	TRBJ1-6	CASSLEGQGDPYNSPLHF	TGTGCCAGCAGCTTAGAAGGACAGGGTGACCCCTATAATTCACCCCTCCACTTT
few	TRBV7-9	TRBD1	TRBJ2-7	CASSSGTGAYEQYF	TGTGCCAGCAGCTCCGGGACAGGGGCCTACGAGCAGTACTTC
NA	TRBV5-1	NA	TRBJ2-1	CASTLGVLGGPNEQFF	TGCGCCAGCACCCTTGGTGTTTTGGGGGGACCAAATGAGCAGTTCTTC
NA	TRBV5-1	TRBD1	TRBJ1-1	CASSLGDREVFEAFF	TGCGCCAGCAGCTTGGGGGACAGGGAAGTATTCGAAGCTTTCTTT
NA	TRBV19	TRBD2	TRBJ2-7	CASSLRGLAGALHSYEQYF	TGTGCCAGTAGTCTAAGAGGACTAGCGGGGGCCCTTCACTCCTACGAGCAGTACTTC
once	TRBV27	NA	TRBJ2-6	CASRPGVSGANVLTF	TGTGCCAGCAGACCGGGGGTCTCTGGGGCCAACGTCCTGACTTTC
NA	TRBV5-6	NA	TRBJ1-2	CASSLRDYGYTF	TGTGCCAGCAGCTTGCGTGACTATGGCTACACCTTC
NA	TRBV7-9	TRBD1	TRBJ1-5	CASRKRTGQGGWSQPQHF	TGTGCCAGCAGGAAACGAACCGGACAGGGTGGTTGGAGTCAGCCCCAGCATTTT
NA	TRBV5-1	NA	TRBJ2-7	CASSLEQGIVYEQYF	TGCGCCAGCAGCTTGGAGCAGGGAATCGTGTACGAGCAGTACTTC
NA	TRBV14	NA	TRBJ1-2	CASSEGQGRPAF	TGTGCCAGCAGCGAGGGACAAGGTCGCCCTGCATTC
NA	TRBV19	TRBD1	TRBJ1-4	CASSPTTGANEKLFF	TGTGCCAGTAGTCCGACGACAGGGGCAAATGAAAAACTGTTTTTT
NA	TRBV10-3	TRBD1	TRBJ1-5	CAISARTGEIQPQHF	TGTGCCATCAGTGCTAGAACAGGGGAAATTCAGCCCCAGCATTTT
few	TRBV6-1	NA	TRBJ2-7	CASSETSGHPHF	TGTGCCAGCAGTGAGACATCGGGACACCCGCACTTC
NA	TRBV30	NA	TRBJ2-7	CAWSSGSYLEQYF	TGTGCCTGGAGTTCCGGTAGCTATCTCGAGCAGTACTTC
NA	TRBV4-2	NA	TRBJ1-5	CASSRRGGNQPQHF	TGTGCCAGCAGCCGTAGAGGGGGAAATCAGCCCCAGCATTTT
NA	TRBV6-5	TRBD1	TRBJ1-5	CASSYLNDRDNQPQHF	TGTGCCAGCAGTTACCTAAACGACAGGGACAATCAGCCCCAGCATTTT
once	TRBV19	NA	TRBJ2-2	CASSIRTGNTGELFF	TGTGCCAGTAGTATTCGGACTGGGAACACCGGGGAGCTGTTTTTT
few	TRBV5-1	NA	TRBJ1-1	CASSSEGRRTEAFF	TGCGCCAGCAGCTCTGAGGGGAGGAGGACTGAAGCTTTCTTT
NA	TRBV9	NA	TRBJ2-7	CASSLKIGGLDEQYF	TGTGCCAGCAGCCTCAAGATCGGGGGGCTGGACGAGCAGTACTTC
NA	TRBV7-9	NA	TRBJ1-1	CASSPRGTEAFF	TGTGCCAGCAGCCCCAGGGGTACTGAAGCTTTCTTT
NA	TRBV5-4	TRBD2	TRBJ2-1	CASSGTSGSSYNEQFF	TGTGCCAGCAGCGGAACTAGCGGGAGCTCCTACAATGAGCAGTTCTTC
NA	TRBV29-1	NA	TRBJ2-3	CSVGWEDTQYF	TGCAGCGTTGGGTGGGAGGATACGCAGTATTTT
NA	TRBV10-1	NA	TRBJ2-7	CASSEIGGTSYEQYF	TGCGCCAGCAGTGAGATTGGCGGAACCTCCTACGAGCAGTACTTC
NA	TRBV5-1	TRBD1	TRBJ2-5	CASSLGGGQGETQYF	TGCGCCAGCAGCCTCGGTGGGGGACAGGGGGAGACCCAGTACTTC
once	TRBV7-8	NA	TRBJ2-7	CASSLARAVLTDEQYF	TGTGCCAGCAGCTTAGCGAGGGCAGTTCTCACCGACGAGCAGTACTTC
few	TRBV30	TRBD1	TRBJ1-1	CAWTFPGTGRAPEAFF	TGTGCCTGGACTTTTCCCGGGACAGGAAGGGCGCCTGAAGCTTTCTTT
NA	TRBV7-8	TRBD1	TRBJ1-1	CASSSWTGRTEAFF	TGTGCCAGCAGCTCCTGGACAGGGCGCACTGAAGCTTTCTTT
NA	TRBV29-1	TRBD2	TRBJ2-1	CSVVLQTSGSRDEQFF	TGCAGCGTTGTTCTACAGACTAGCGGGAGTAGGGATGAGCAGTTCTTC
NA	TRBV29-1	TRBD1	TRBJ2-7	CSARQGNYEQYF	TGCAGCGCCCGACAGGGAAACTACGAGCAGTACTTC
NA	TRBV6-5	TRBD1	TRBJ1-2	CASSPGQGTRYTF	TGTGCCAGCAGCCCGGGACAGGGTACACGCTACACCTTC
NA	TRBV28	TRBD1	TRBJ1-2	CASSSVTGGYGYTF	TGTGCCAGCAGTTCAGTTACAGGGGGCTATGGCTACACCTTC
NA	TRBV7-9	NA	TRBJ1-1	CASSQLAQGEAFF	TGTGCCAGCAGCCAGTTAGCACAGGGTGAAGCTTTCTTT
NA	TRBV28	NA	TRBJ1-5	CASNFGNQPQHF	TGTGCCAGCAATTTCGGTAATCAGCCCCAGCATTTT
NA	TRBV30	TRBD2	TRBJ2-1	CAWSPGTSGLKYNEQFF	TGTGCCTGGAGTCCAGGGACTAGCGGGCTAAAATACAATGAGCAGTTCTTC
NA	TRBV30	TRBD1	TRBJ1-1	CAWSLYVTRTGGKYLNTEAFF	TGTGCCTGGAGCCTTTACGTAACTAGGACAGGGGGCAAATATTTGAACACTGAAGCTTTCTTT
NA	TRBV7-9	TRBD1	TRBJ1-2	CASSSEDRATFYGYTF	TGTGCCAGCAGCTCAGAGGACAGGGCAACCTTCTATGGCTACACCTTC
NA	TRBV7-7	TRBD2	TRBJ2-2	CASSLRRTSFTGELFF	TGTGCTAGCAGCTTACGCCGGACTAGCTTTACCGGGGAGCTGTTTTTT
NA	TRBV28	NA	TRBJ1-1	CGSRLAYTEAFF	TGTGGCTCTCGTTTGGCCTACACTGAAGCTTTCTTT
NA	TRBV7-3	NA	TRBJ1-1	CASSVQGPTVNTEAFF	TGTGCCAGCAGCGTACAGGGTCCAACTGTGAACACTGAAGCTTTCTTT